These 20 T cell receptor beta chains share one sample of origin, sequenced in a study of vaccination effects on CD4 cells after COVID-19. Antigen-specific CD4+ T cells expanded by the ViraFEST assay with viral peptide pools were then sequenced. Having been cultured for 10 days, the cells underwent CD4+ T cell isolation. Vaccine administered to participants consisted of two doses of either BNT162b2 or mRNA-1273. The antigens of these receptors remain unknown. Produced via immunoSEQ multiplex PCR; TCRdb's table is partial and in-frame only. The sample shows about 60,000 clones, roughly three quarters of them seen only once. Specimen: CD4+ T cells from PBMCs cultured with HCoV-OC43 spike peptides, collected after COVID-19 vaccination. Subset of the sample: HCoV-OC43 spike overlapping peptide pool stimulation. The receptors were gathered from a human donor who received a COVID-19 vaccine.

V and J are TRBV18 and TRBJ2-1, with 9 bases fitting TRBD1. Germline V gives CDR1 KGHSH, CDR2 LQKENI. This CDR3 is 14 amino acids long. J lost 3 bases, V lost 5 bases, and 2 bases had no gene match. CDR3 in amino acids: CASSGDRVYNEQFF. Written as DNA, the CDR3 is TGTGCCAGCTCAGGGGACAGGGTCTACAATGAGCAGTTCTTC.

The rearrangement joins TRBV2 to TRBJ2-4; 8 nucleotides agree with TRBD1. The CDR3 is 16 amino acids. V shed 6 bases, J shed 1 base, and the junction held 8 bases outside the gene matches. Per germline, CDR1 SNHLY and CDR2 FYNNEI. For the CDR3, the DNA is TGTGCCAGCAGAGGTGGACAGGGTAGGGCCAAAAACATTCAGTACTTC. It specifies CASRGGQGRAKNIQYF.

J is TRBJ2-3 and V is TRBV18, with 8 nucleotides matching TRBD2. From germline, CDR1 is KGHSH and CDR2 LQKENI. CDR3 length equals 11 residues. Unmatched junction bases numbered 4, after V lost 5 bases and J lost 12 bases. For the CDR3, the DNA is TGTGCCAGCTCAGAAGCGGGAGTCCAGTATTTT. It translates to CASSEAGVQYF.

The CDR3 sequence: CASSLLMSLGYGYTF. The CDR3 DNA sequence: TGCGCCAGCAGCTTGTTAATGTCGCTTGGCTATGGCTACACCTTC. The chain joins TRBV5-1 to TRBJ1-2, with D hard to call. This CDR3 spans 15 amino acids. Germline assignment: CDR1 SGHRS and CDR2 YFSETQ. Trimming removed 1 base from V and 4 bases from J, with 14 bases in between.

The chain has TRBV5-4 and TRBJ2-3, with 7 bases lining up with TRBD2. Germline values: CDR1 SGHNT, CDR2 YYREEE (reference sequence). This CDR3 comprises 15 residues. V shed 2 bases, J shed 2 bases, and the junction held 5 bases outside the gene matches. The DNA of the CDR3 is TGTGCCAGCAGCTTCGGGGGGATATCCACAGATACGCAGTATTTT. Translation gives CASSFGGISTDTQYF.

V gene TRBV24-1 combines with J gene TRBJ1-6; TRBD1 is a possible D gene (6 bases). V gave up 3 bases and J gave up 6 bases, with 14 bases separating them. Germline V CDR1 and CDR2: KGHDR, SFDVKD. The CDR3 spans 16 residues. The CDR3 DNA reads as TGTGCCACCAGTGATCGGCGACAGGACACTAATTCACCCCTCCACTTT. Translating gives CATSDRRQDTNSPLHF.

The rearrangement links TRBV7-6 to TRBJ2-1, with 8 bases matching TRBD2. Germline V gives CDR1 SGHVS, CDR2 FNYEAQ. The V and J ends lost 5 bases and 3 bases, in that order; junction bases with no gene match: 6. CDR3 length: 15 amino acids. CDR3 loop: CASSASGGRYNEQFF. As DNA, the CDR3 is TGTGCCAGCAGCGCCTCGGGGGGGCGCTACAATGAGCAGTTCTTC.

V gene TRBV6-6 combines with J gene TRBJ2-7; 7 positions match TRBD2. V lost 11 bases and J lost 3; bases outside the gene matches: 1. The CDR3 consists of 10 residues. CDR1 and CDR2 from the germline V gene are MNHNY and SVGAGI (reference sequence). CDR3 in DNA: TGTGCCGCGGGAGACTACGAGCAGTACGTC. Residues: CAAGDYEQYV.

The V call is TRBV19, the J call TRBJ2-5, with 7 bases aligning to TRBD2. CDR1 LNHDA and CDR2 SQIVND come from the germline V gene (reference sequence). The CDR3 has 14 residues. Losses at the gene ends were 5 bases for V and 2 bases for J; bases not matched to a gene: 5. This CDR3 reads CASSRRRGQETQYF. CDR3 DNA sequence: TGTGCCAGTAGTCGACGGCGGGGGCAAGAGACCCAGTACTTC.

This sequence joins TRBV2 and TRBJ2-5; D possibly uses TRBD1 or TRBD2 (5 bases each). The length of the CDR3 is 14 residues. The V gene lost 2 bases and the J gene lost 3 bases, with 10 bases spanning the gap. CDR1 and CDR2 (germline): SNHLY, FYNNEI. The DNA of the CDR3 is TGTGCCAGCAGTGAATGGGGGATCGAAGAGACCCAGTACTTC. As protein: CASSEWGIEETQYF.

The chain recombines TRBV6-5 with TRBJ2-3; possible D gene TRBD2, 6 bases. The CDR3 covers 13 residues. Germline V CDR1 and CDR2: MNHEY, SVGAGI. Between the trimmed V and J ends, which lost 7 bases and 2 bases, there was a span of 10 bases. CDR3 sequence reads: CASTRDFTDTQYF. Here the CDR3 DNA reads TGTGCCAGCACCCGGGACTTCACAGATACGCAGTATTTT.

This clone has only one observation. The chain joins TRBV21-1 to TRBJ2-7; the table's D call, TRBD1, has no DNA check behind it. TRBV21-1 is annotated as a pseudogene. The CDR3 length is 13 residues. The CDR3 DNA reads TGTGCCAGCAGCAGTCAGGACTCCTACGAGCAGTACGTC. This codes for CASSSQDSYEQYV.

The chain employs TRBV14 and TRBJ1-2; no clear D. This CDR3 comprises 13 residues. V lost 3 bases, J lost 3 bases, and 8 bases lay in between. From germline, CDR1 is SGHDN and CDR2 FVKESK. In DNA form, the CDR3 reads TGTGCCAGCAGCCAGGGGATAGACTATGGCTACACCTTC. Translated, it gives CASSQGIDYGYTF.

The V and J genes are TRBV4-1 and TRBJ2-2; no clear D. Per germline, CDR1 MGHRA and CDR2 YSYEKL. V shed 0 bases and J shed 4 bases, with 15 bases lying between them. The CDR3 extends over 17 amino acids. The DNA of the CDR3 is TGCGCCAGCAGCCAAGAGCGTTTCGCATACGGCACCGGGGAGCTGTTTTTT. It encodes CASSQERFAYGTGELFF.

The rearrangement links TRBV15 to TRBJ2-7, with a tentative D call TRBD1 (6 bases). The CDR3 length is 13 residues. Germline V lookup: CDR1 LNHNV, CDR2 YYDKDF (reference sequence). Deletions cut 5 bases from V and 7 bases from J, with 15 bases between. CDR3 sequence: CATSPDRLREQYV. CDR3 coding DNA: TGTGCCACCAGCCCCGACAGGTTGCGGGAGCAGTACGTC.

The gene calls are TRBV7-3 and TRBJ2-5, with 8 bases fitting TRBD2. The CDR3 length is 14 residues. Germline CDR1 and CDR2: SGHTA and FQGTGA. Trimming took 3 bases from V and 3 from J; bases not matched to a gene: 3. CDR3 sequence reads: CASSFGREEETQYF. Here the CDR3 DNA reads TGTGCCAGCAGCTTTGGGCGGGAGGAAGAGACCCAGTACTTC.

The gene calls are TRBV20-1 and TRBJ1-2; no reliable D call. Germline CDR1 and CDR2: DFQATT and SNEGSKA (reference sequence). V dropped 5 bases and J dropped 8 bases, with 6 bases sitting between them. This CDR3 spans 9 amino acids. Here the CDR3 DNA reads TGCAGTGCTTCTACCGGCTACACCTTC. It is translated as CSASTGYTF.

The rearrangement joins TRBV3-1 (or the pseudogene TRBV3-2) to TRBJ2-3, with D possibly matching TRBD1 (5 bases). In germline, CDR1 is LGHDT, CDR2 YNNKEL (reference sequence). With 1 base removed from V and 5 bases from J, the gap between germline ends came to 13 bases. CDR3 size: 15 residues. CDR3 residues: CASSQGQNEGDTQYF. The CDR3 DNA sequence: TGTGCCAGCAGCCAAGGACAGAATGAAGGAGATACGCAGTATTTT.

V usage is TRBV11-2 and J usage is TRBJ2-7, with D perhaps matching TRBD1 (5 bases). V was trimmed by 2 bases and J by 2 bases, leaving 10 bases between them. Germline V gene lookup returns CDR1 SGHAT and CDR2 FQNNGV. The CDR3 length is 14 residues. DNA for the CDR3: TGTGCCAGCAGCTTATCCGCAGGGACCTACGAGCAGTACGTC. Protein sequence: CASSLSAGTYEQYV.

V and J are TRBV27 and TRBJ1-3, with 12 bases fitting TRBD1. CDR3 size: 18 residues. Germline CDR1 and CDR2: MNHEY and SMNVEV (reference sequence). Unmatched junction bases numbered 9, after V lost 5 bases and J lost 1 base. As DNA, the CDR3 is TGTGCCAGCAGTCCAACCCCGGGACAGGGGGCTTCTGGAAACACCATATATTTT. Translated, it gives CASSPTPGQGASGNTIYF.